Below are 14 T cell receptor beta chains sequenced from a single sample in a study of blood T cell repertoires in COVID-19. The repertoire was sequenced with immunoSEQ multiplex PCR; TCRdb's copy has only in-frame clones and lacks some. The sample lists around 300,000 clones, less than 90% occurring once. The specimen sequenced was peripheral blood. The origin of the receptors is a woman in her sixties or seventies with COVID-19, enrolled during active disease.

The chain uses TRBV10-2 and TRBJ2-3; maybe TRBD2 (6 bases). The CDR3 totals 14 residues. Germline CDR1 is WSHSY and CDR2 is SAAADI. Between the trimmed V and J ends, which lost 4 bases and 2 bases, there was a span of 10 bases. CDR3 residues: CASSGTTLTDTQYF. The CDR3 region has the DNA TGCGCCAGCAGTGGGACTACCCTCACAGATACGCAGTATTTT.

The chain recombines TRBV5-1 with TRBJ1-6, with TRBD1 matching over 7 bases. This CDR3 has 14 amino acids. Germline loops: CDR1 SGHRS, CDR2 YFSETQ. Trimming removed 4 bases from V and 8 bases from J; junction bases left unmatched: 6. DNA of the CDR3: TGCGCCAGCAGCCGACAGGGACATGATTCACCCCTCCACTTT. Amino acids: CASSRQGHDSPLHF.

The chain recombines TRBV7-9 with TRBJ1-2; possibly TRBD1 for D (6 bases). V lost 3 bases and J lost 4, with 12 bases in between. Germline CDR1 SEHNR, CDR2 FQNEAQ (reference sequence). The CDR3 loop spans 14 amino acids. For the CDR3, the DNA is TGTGCCAGCAGCTTTGGGGGCGCAAGCTATGGCTACACCTTC. This encodes CASSFGGASYGYTF.

The rearrangement uses TRBV29-1 and TRBJ2-5; maybe TRBD2 (7 bases). CDR3 length: 14 residues. CDR1 is SQVTM and CDR2 is ANQGSEA in the germline V gene. The ends were cut back, 6 bases at V and 4 bases at J, with 18 bases in the middle. The CDR3 nucleotides are TGCAGCGTGAGAGGAGTAGGGGGGGGAGAGACCCAGTACTTC. Amino acid sequence: CSVRGVGGGETQYF.

Turning to this clone: The sample contains more than one DNA sequence encoding this CDR3. The rearrangement uses TRBV5-6 and TRBJ2-7; 9 bases line up with TRBD1. CDR3 size: 14 residues. The V segment lost 2 bases and the J segment 2 bases; nucleotides outside the gene matches: 2. Germline V gene data show CDR1 as SGHDT and CDR2 as YYEEEE. The CDR3 spells CASSFGQGPYEQYF. The CDR3 region has the DNA TGTGCCAGCAGCTTCGGACAGGGGCCCTACGAGCAGTACTTC.

This chain links TRBV7-8 with TRBJ1-5; TRBD1 is a possible D gene (6 bases). The CDR3 is 15 amino acids. The V and J ends lost 4 bases and 7 bases respectively, with 17 bases between them. Germline assignment: CDR1 SGHVS and CDR2 FQNEAQ. CDR3 amino acids: CASSSIQGEQQPQHF. The CDR3 DNA sequence: TGTGCCAGCAGCTCGATACAGGGAGAACAACAGCCCCAGCATTTT.

CDR3 loop: CASSLAGLAGITDTQYF. The CDR3, as DNA: TGTGCCAGCAGCTTAGCTGGGCTAGCGGGGATCACAGATACGCAGTATTTT. The chain uses TRBV7-2 and TRBJ2-3; TRBD2 matches 9 bases. V trimming: 0 bases; J trimming: 2 bases; junction bases outside the gene matches: 6. CDR3 length: 17 amino acids. Per the germline V gene, CDR1 is SGHTA and CDR2 is FQGNSA. Filled out from reference TRBV7-2 and TRBJ2-3, the complete variable domain reads GAGVSQSPSNKVTEKGKDVELRCDPISGHTALYWYRQSLGQGLEFLIYFQGNSAPDKSGLPSDRFSAERTGGSVSTLTIQRTQQEDSAVYLCASSLAGLAGITDTQYFGPGTRLTVL.

This clone was counted between two and nine times. This chain uses TRBV5-6 with TRBJ1-5; 7 nucleotides agree with TRBD1. The germline gives CDR1 SGHDT, CDR2 YYEEEE. Trimming cost V 4 bases and J 0 bases; bases outside gene matches: 7. There are 16 residues in the CDR3. CDR3 amino acids: CASSLRTGVSNQPQHF. In DNA form, the CDR3 reads TGTGCCAGCAGCCTACGGACAGGAGTTAGCAATCAGCCCCAGCATTTT.

The chain carries TRBV6-5 and TRBJ1-5; 7 bases map to TRBD1. Germline CDR1 and CDR2: MNHEY and SVGAGI. The CDR3 is 12 amino acids. V gave up 10 bases and J gave up 7 bases; unmatched junction bases: 7. CDR3 sequence: CAIDRVGQPQHF. The DNA for the CDR3 is TGTGCCATCGACAGGGTAGGACAGCCCCAGCATTTT.

The rearrangement links TRBV28 to TRBJ2-7; 7 bases line up with TRBD1. V trimming: 1 base; J trimming: 0 bases; junction bases outside the gene matches: 3. Germline CDR1 and CDR2: MDHEN and SYDVKM. This CDR3 is built from 15 residues. CDR3 DNA: TGTGCCAGCAGTTTATCAGGGGACAGCTCCTACGAGCAGTACTTC. Translating gives CASSLSGDSSYEQYF.

The chain combines TRBV30 with TRBJ2-3, with D possibly being TRBD2 (5 bases). Trimming stripped 1 base from V and 2 bases from J, with 10 bases between. The CDR3 runs to 14 residues. Germline V CDR1 and CDR2: GTSNPN, SVGIG (reference sequence). CDR3 nucleotide sequence: TGTGCCTGGAGTGGTGGCGGGTCCACAGATACGCAGTATTTT. Its translation: CAWSGGGSTDTQYF.

The rearrangement links TRBV9 to TRBJ2-6, with D possibly matching TRBD2 (5 bases). Trimming left V 2 bases short and J 0 bases short, with 24 bases between. This CDR3 has 21 residues. Per germline, CDR1 SGDLS and CDR2 YYNGEE. The CDR3 coding sequence is TGTGCCAGCAGCGTCGAGATGGCAGGACGGGAACTCAGCTCTGGGGCCAACGTCCTGACTTTC. This codes for CASSVEMAGRELSSGANVLTF.

Worth noting for this clone: Other DNA sequences within the sample encode an identical CDR3. The chain combines TRBV12-3 or TRBV12-4 with TRBJ1-1; 8 bases map to TRBD1. There are 13 residues in the CDR3. The junction had 9 bases not matched to a gene; V was cut back by 5 bases and J by 10 bases. This CDR3 is CASSIGQGIVAFF. CDR3 bases: TGTGCCAGCAGTATCGGACAGGGAATTGTAGCTTTCTTT.

This chain joins TRBV19 and TRBJ2-6; D is perhaps TRBD2 (5 bases). The germline V gene has CDR1 LNHDA and CDR2 SQIVND (reference sequence). This CDR3 has 15 residues. Trimming left V 8 bases short and J 0 bases short, with 11 bases between. CDR3 in DNA: TGTGCCAGTTTAAGCGGTGCCTCTGGGGCCAACGTCCTGACTTTC. Protein: CASLSGASGANVLTF.